The 25 T cell receptor beta chains below were found in one sample sequenced in a study of blood T cell repertoires in COVID-19 (dated by TCRdb to the early 2020s). Receptors were amplified or captured by the immunoSEQ multiplex PCR assay. The table comes from immuneACCESS by way of TCRdb, which keeps in-frame sequences with V and J called. Part of the clones is missing from these tables; in studies checked, under half for an unresolved V gene and the rest for unknown reasons. Within this sample are about 140,000 clones, with around 78% of them counted one time only. Less than 2% of the sample is taken by the ten largest. Sequencing input: peripheral blood. The receptors here all came from a woman aged 55-69 years with acute or convalescent COVID-19.

The CDR3 DNA reads as TGTGCCAGCAGCTTAACCGAGGGGGTGAACACTGAAGCTTTCTTT. This gives the protein CASSLTEGVNTEAFF. The J gene is TRBJ1-1, the V gene TRBV7-6; maybe TRBD1 (6 bases). Trimming shortened V by 2 bases and J by 0 bases, and 10 bases separated the two germline ends. Germline V gene data show CDR1 as SGHVS and CDR2 as FNYEAQ. The CDR3 loop spans 15 amino acids.

This chain uses TRBV30 with TRBJ1-1, with D perhaps TRBD1 (6 bases). Per germline, CDR1 GTSNPN and CDR2 SVGIG (reference sequence). The CDR3 length is 14 residues. The germline V and J ends were trimmed by 3 bases and 4 bases, with 15 bases remaining between them. CDR3 DNA sequence: TGTGCCTGGAGAAGGGGGTGGGGTATCACTGAAGCTTTCTTT. This sequence encodes CAWRRGWGITEAFF.

The genes are TRBV25-1 and TRBJ2-1, with a tentative D call TRBD1 (8 bases). This CDR3 region has 16 residues. Germline CDR1 reads MGHDK; CDR2 reads SYGVNS. V was pared by 5 bases and J by 13 bases, with 27 bases between. Here the CDR3 reads CASSFNRGGPSLGQFF. The CDR3 nucleotides read TGTGCCAGCAGTTTCAACAGGGGGGGACCCTCCTTGGGTCAGTTCTTC. The whole variable domain, filled in from reference TRBV25-1 and TRBJ2-1, reads EADIYQTPRYLVIGTGKKITLECSQTMGHDKMYWYQQDPGMELHLIHYSYGVNSTEKGDLSSESTVSRIRTEHFPLTLESARPSHTSQYLCASSFNRGGPSLGQFFGPGTRLTVL.

V gene TRBV11-1 combines with J gene TRBJ2-7; 9 bases fit TRBD1. Germline V gives CDR1 SGHAT, CDR2 FQDESV (reference sequence). This CDR3 has 13 amino acids. Trimming cost V 5 bases and J 3 bases; bases outside gene matches: 2. DNA for the CDR3: TGTGCCAGCAGCAGGGACAGGGTCTACGAGCAGTACTTC. This gives the protein CASSRDRVYEQYF.

The genes are TRBV15 and TRBJ2-1; 8 nucleotides align to TRBD1. Trimming took 0 bases from V and 10 from J; bases not matched to a gene: 14. CDR1 is LNHNV and CDR2 is YYDKDF in the germline V gene (reference sequence). The CDR3 is 17 amino acids. This CDR3 reads CATSRDHDRGSIREQFF. CDR3 nucleotide sequence: TGTGCCACCAGCAGAGATCACGACAGGGGCTCAATACGCGAGCAGTTCTTC.

The rearrangement uses TRBV6-1 and TRBJ1-6, with D uncertain. In germline, CDR1 is MNHNS, CDR2 SASEGT. Trimming cost V 2 bases and J 4 bases, with 12 bases left between them. The CDR3 is 16 amino acids. CDR3 bases: TGTGCCAGCAGTGAAAGGCCAGCCGGGTATAATTCACCCCTCCACTTT. This gives the protein CASSERPAGYNSPLHF.

This chain links TRBV19 with TRBJ1-4; 7 bases agree with TRBD1. Per the germline V gene, CDR1 is LNHDA and CDR2 is SQIVND (reference sequence). The ends lost 1 base at V and 8 bases at J; junction bases unmatched: 7. CDR3 length: 15 residues. The CDR3 nucleotides read TGTGCCAGTAGTATAGGACAGGGATATCGGGAAAAACTGTTTTTT. Translation gives CASSIGQGYREKLFF.

This clone came up a few times. The chain carries TRBV30 and TRBJ1-4, with D unclear. CDR1 GTSNPN and CDR2 SVGIG come from the germline V gene (reference sequence). The CDR3 is 12 residues long. V was cut by 5 bases and J by 8 bases, with 12 bases left in between. This chain's CDR3 is CAWGRPREKLFF. Here the CDR3 DNA reads TGTGCCTGGGGCAGGCCACGGGAAAAACTGTTTTTT. The full variable domain, in which reference TRBV30 and TRBJ1-4 provide the parts outside the CDR3, is SQTIHQWPATLVQPVGSPLSLECTVEGTSNPNLYWYRQAAGRGLQLLFYSVGIGQISSEVPQNLSASRPQDRQFILSSKKLLLSDSGFYLCAWGRPREKLFFGSGTQLSVL.

This rearrangement joins TRBV4-1 to TRBJ2-3; 8 bases match TRBD2. The V gene's germline CDR1 is MGHRA and CDR2 YSYEKL. Trimming at V came to 4 bases and at J to 0 bases, leaving 3 bases not matched to a gene. The CDR3 spans 15 residues. CDR3 bases: TGCGCCAGCAGCCTTAGCGGGACTAGCACAGATACGCAGTATTTT. This gives the protein CASSLSGTSTDTQYF.

This clone appeared a few times. V is TRBV19 and J is TRBJ2-2, with D possibly matching TRBD1 (6 bases). This CDR3 has 15 amino acids. V lost 8 bases to trimming and J lost 1 base, with 14 bases between them. Per the germline V gene, CDR1 is LNHDA and CDR2 is SQIVND (reference sequence). As DNA, the CDR3 is TGTGCCAGTGGGGACGGGACAAAGAACACCGGGGAGCTGTTTTTT. Amino acid sequence: CASGDGTKNTGELFF.

This rearrangement joins TRBV3-1 (or the pseudogene TRBV3-2) to TRBJ2-5, with a tentative D call TRBD1 (6 bases). Germline V gene lookup returns CDR1 LGHDT and CDR2 YNNKEL (reference sequence). Trimming stripped 0 bases from V and 3 bases from J, with 20 bases between. The CDR3 is made up of 18 amino acids. CDR3 sequence (DNA): TGTGCCAGCAGCCAAGATCGCCGCCAGGGGCCCAGAAAAGAGACCCAGTACTTC. Amino acids: CASSQDRRQGPRKETQYF.

The chain is built from TRBV5-1 and TRBJ2-7, with 7 bases lining up with TRBD2. Germline CDR1 and CDR2: SGHRS and YFSETQ. V lost 1 base to trimming and J lost 2 bases; unmatched junction nucleotides: 6. This CDR3 spans 15 amino acids. CDR3 nucleotides: TGCGCCAGCAGCTTGAATCCTAGCGGCACCTACGAGCAGTACTTC. Its translation: CASSLNPSGTYEQYF.

This sequence joins TRBV28 and TRBJ2-1, with 8 bases identical to TRBD1. The CDR3 spans 14 residues. Germline V gives CDR1 MDHEN, CDR2 SYDVKM. The V segment lost 8 bases and the J segment 7 bases; nucleotides outside the gene matches: 10. CDR3 loop: CASQFGQGGNEQFF. The CDR3 DNA follows: TGTGCCAGCCAATTCGGACAGGGTGGGAATGAGCAGTTCTTC.

V is TRBV5-1 and J is TRBJ1-1, with D perhaps matching TRBD1 (5 bases). From germline, CDR1 is SGHRS and CDR2 YFSETQ. V lost 3 bases, J lost 0 bases, and 15 bases lay in between. CDR3 length: 16 amino acids. CDR3 DNA: TGCGCCAGCAGCTATATAACAGGCACATTGAACACTGAAGCTTTCTTT. Encoded protein: CASSYITGTLNTEAFF.

The V gene is TRBV28, the J gene TRBJ1-1, with D tentatively TRBD1 (6 bases). Trimming stripped 7 bases from V and 0 bases from J, with 12 bases between. The CDR3 loop spans 14 amino acids. Germline V CDR1 and CDR2: MDHEN, SYDVKM. For the CDR3, the DNA is TGTGCCAGCACGACAGGTCAAATGAACACTGAAGCTTTCTTT. It codes for CASTTGQMNTEAFF.

This clone was observed once. The rearrangement uses TRBV27 and TRBJ1-4, with D perhaps TRBD1 (5 bases). This CDR3 is 12 amino acids long. CDR1 is MNHEY, CDR2 SMNVEV, per germline (reference sequence). V lost 7 bases, J lost 8 bases, and 11 bases lay in between. In DNA form, the CDR3 reads TGTGCCAGCACGGGGGGAGGGGAAAAACTGTTTTTT. Translation: CASTGGGEKLFF.

This chain connects TRBV5-8 to TRBJ2-2, with D perhaps matching TRBD2 (6 bases). Germline V gives CDR1 SGHTS, CDR2 YDEGEE. Trimming left V 4 bases short and J 3 bases short, with 13 bases between. The CDR3 extends over 15 amino acids. The CDR3 nucleotides read TGTGCCAGCAGCCCAGGGCGGAGGGACACCGGGGAGCTGTTTTTT. It encodes CASSPGRRDTGELFF.

This clone occurred a few times. CDR3 nucleotides: TGTGCCAGCATTAAGGACGGGAGCTCCTACAATGAGCAGTTCTTC. Translation gives CASIKDGSSYNEQFF. The gene calls are TRBV6-5 and TRBJ2-1; D possibly corresponds to TRBD2 (6 bases). V was clipped by 7 bases and J by 0 bases, with 13 bases between them. Germline assignment: CDR1 MNHEY and CDR2 SVGAGI. This CDR3 has 15 amino acids.

This chain connects TRBV5-6 to TRBJ1-6; D unresolved. CDR3 length equals 15 residues. V was trimmed by 4 bases and J by 8 bases, leaving 16 bases between them. Germline V gene lookup returns CDR1 SGHDT and CDR2 YYEEEE. CDR3 DNA: TGTGCCAGCAGCCTTATCGGGGTCGGAGATTCACCCCTCCACTTT. This translates into CASSLIGVGDSPLHF. The variable domain in full, completed from reference TRBV5-6 and TRBJ1-6, reads DAGVTQSPTHLIKTRGQQVTLRCSPKSGHDTVSWYQQALGQGPQFIFQYYEEEERQRGNFPDRFSGHQFPNYSSELNVNALLLGDSALYLCASSLIGVGDSPLHFGNGTRLTVT.

This chain uses TRBV3-1 (or the pseudogene TRBV3-2) with TRBJ2-3; D is ambiguous. The CDR3 sequence is 12 residues long. V gave up 1 base and J gave up 7 bases, with 6 bases separating them. Per the germline V gene, CDR1 is LGHDT and CDR2 is YNNKEL (reference sequence). The CDR3 reads CASSQVLHTQYF. Written as DNA, the CDR3 is TGTGCCAGCAGCCAAGTCCTACATACGCAGTATTTT.

This chain joins TRBV14 and TRBJ2-3; 8 bases are a match to TRBD1. The CDR3 is 14 amino acids. Germline CDR1 SGHDN, CDR2 FVKESK. With V trimmed by 8 bases and J by 6 bases, 10 bases remained unmatched. For the CDR3, the DNA is TGTGCCAGCGGCGCGGACAGGGCGAGGGATACGCAGTATTTT. As protein: CASGADRARDTQYF.

The V call is TRBV6-5, the J call TRBJ1-3; D unclear. V dropped 6 bases and J dropped 4 bases, with 16 bases sitting between them. CDR3 length equals 15 residues. Per germline, CDR1 MNHEY and CDR2 SVGAGI. The CDR3 reads CASSRDGRPGNTIYF. CDR3 nucleotide sequence: TGTGCCAGCAGCCGCGATGGCAGGCCAGGAAACACCATATATTTT.

Only a few counts were recorded for this clone. The V gene is TRBV7-2, the J gene TRBJ1-5, with D unresolved. With 0 bases removed from V and 8 bases from J, the gap between germline ends came to 11 bases. The CDR3 has 14 amino acids. Germline assignment: CDR1 SGHTA and CDR2 FQGNSA. DNA of the CDR3: TGTGCCAGCAGCTTAGCTGGATGGGAGGAGCCCCAGCATTTT. Translation: CASSLAGWEEPQHF.

V usage is TRBV4-1 and J usage is TRBJ2-3; 15 bases agree with TRBD2. Germline V CDR1 and CDR2: MGHRA, YSYEKL. J lost 1 base, V lost 2 bases, and 7 bases had no gene match. This CDR3 has 19 amino acids. The CDR3: CASSQRWTSGREGTDTQYF. CDR3 nucleotides: TGCGCCAGCAGCCAACGTTGGACTAGCGGGAGGGAGGGCACAGATACGCAGTATTTT.

This chain links TRBV6-5 with TRBJ2-7; 8 bases agree with TRBD2. The CDR3 runs to 15 residues. The germline V gene encodes CDR1 MNHEY and CDR2 SVGAGI. Trimming took 7 bases from V and 4 from J; bases not matched to a gene: 12. This CDR3 is CASNPWTGGTYEQYF. In DNA, the CDR3 is TGTGCCAGCAACCCTTGGACGGGGGGGACTTACGAGCAGTACTTC.